These 31 T cell receptor beta chains came from one sample sequenced in a study of shared clonotypes between healthy human individuals. Assay used: immunoSEQ multiplex PCR; TCRdb lists only in-frame clones, some missing. The sample holds about 2 million clones, about 95% seen once. Terminally differentiated effector memory CD45RA+ cells were excluded by CCR7 positive selection of CD45RO-negative cells. The sequenced sample was naive CD8+ T cells sorted from blood. These receptors were obtained from a man aged 18 to 30 in good health.

The rearrangement joins TRBV7-9 to TRBJ2-3, with 9 nucleotides matching TRBD2. This CDR3 spans 16 amino acids. Germline V CDR1 and CDR2: SEHNR, FQNEAQ (reference sequence). V shed 2 bases and J 6 bases; nucleotides not matched to a gene: 9. CDR3 loop: CASSLKSSGIGDTQYF. Written as DNA, the CDR3 is TGTGCCAGCAGCTTAAAGTCTAGCGGGATTGGGGATACGCAGTATTTT.

The chain carries TRBV13 and TRBJ2-7, with D perhaps matching TRBD2 (8 bases). The CDR3 covers 17 residues. V gave up 4 bases and J gave up 0 bases, with 19 bases separating them. Germline V gene lookup returns CDR1 PRHDT and CDR2 FYEKMQ (reference sequence). CDR3 residues: CASSSTSGRQGSYEQYF. DNA of the CDR3: TGTGCCAGCAGCTCCACAAGCGGGAGACAGGGCTCCTACGAGCAGTACTTC. Looking up the rest from reference TRBV13 and TRBJ2-7 gives the full variable domain: AAGVIQSPRHLIKEKRETATLKCYPIPRHDTVYWYQQGPGQDPQFLISFYEKMQSDKGSIPDRFSAQQFSDYHSELNMSSLELGDSALYFCASSSTSGRQGSYEQYFGPGTRLTVT.

J is TRBJ2-7 and V is TRBV4-3; D gene uncertain. The germline gives CDR1 LGHNA, CDR2 YSLEER. Deletions cut 1 base from V and 5 bases from J, with 15 bases between. The CDR3 consists of 15 residues. The CDR3 region has the DNA TGCGCCAGCAGCCAAGGGGTCGCCGCTAGTCACGAGCAGTACTTC. It specifies CASSQGVAASHEQYF.

The rearrangement links TRBV2 to TRBJ1-2; no clear D gene. This CDR3 comprises 15 residues. V was trimmed by 0 bases and J by 3 bases, leaving 11 bases between them. Germline assignment: CDR1 SNHLY and CDR2 FYNNEI. The CDR3 here is CASSEASWEDYGYTF. In DNA form, the CDR3 reads TGTGCCAGCAGTGAAGCCTCCTGGGAAGACTATGGCTACACCTTC.

The rearrangement links TRBV28 to TRBJ2-3; no firm D call. The CDR3 runs to 11 residues. The V end lost 6 bases, the J end lost 6 bases, and 7 bases lay between the germline ends. Germline-derived CDR1 and CDR2 are MDHEN and SYDVKM. This CDR3 reads CASRELDTQYF. CDR3 nucleotide sequence: TGTGCCAGCAGGGAGCTGGATACGCAGTATTTT.

The rearrangement uses TRBV29-1 and TRBJ1-2; no clear D. Germline assignment: CDR1 SQVTM and CDR2 ANQGSEA. Deletions cut 7 bases from V and 0 bases from J, with 15 bases between. This CDR3 region has 14 residues. CDR3 protein: CSADTGPSNYGYTF. CDR3 nucleotides: TGCAGCGCAGATACCGGGCCATCTAACTATGGCTACACCTTC.

The sample holds a few counts of this clone. The chain combines TRBV9 with TRBJ2-1; 13 bases map to TRBD2. This CDR3 comprises 16 residues. V shed 4 bases and J 5 bases; nucleotides not matched to a gene: 6. Germline loops: CDR1 SGDLS, CDR2 YYNGEE. The CDR3 DNA reads TGTGCCAGCAGCCCTCCGGGACTAGCGGGAAACAATGAGCAGTTCTTC. Protein: CASSPPGLAGNNEQFF.

This clone was counted once. This chain uses TRBV6-5 with TRBJ1-4, with D possibly being TRBD1 (6 bases). The CDR3 is made up of 15 amino acids. The ends were cut back, 6 bases at V and 0 bases at J, with 11 bases in the middle. Per the germline V gene, CDR1 is MNHEY and CDR2 is SVGAGI. CDR3 protein: CASSQDRTTNEKLFF. Written as DNA, the CDR3 is TGTGCCAGCAGCCAGGACAGAACAACTAATGAAAAACTGTTTTTT.

The chain has TRBV29-1 and TRBJ2-1, with TRBD1 as a possible D gene (7 bases). The CDR3 loop spans 13 amino acids. The V gene's germline CDR1 is SQVTM and CDR2 ANQGSEA. Between the trimmed V and J ends, which lost 3 bases and 4 bases, there was a span of 10 bases. CDR3 residues: CSVEAGQYNEQFF. CDR3 bases: TGCAGCGTTGAGGCGGGACAGTACAATGAGCAGTTCTTC.

The gene calls are TRBV7-3 and TRBJ2-7; 9 bases align to TRBD1. The V gene's germline CDR1 is SGHTA and CDR2 FQGTGA. This CDR3 is built from 14 residues. V shed 3 bases, J shed 5 bases, and the junction held 5 bases outside the gene matches. The CDR3 loop reads CASSLTGGGDEQYF. The CDR3 DNA reads TGTGCCAGCAGCTTGACAGGGGGAGGGGACGAGCAGTACTTC.

With regard to this clone: Within the sample, other DNA sequences also encode this same CDR3. The chain recombines TRBV30 with TRBJ2-7; D perhaps matches TRBD2 (5 bases). The CDR3 runs 13 residues. Between the trimmed V and J ends, which lost 0 bases and 5 bases, there was a span of 11 bases. Germline CDR1 is GTSNPN and CDR2 is SVGIG (reference sequence). DNA for the CDR3: TGTGCCTGGAGTGTACTTGGAGGCGACGAGCAGTACTTC. This gives the protein CAWSVLGGDEQYF.

V usage is TRBV4-1 and J usage is TRBJ2-1; 8 nucleotides match TRBD1. The CDR3 is made up of 17 amino acids. With V trimmed by 3 bases and J by 0 bases, 7 bases remained unmatched. Germline loops: CDR1 MGHRA, CDR2 YSYEKL. The DNA for the CDR3 is TGCGCCAGCAGCCACCGACAGGGGTTGAGCTCCTACAATGAGCAGTTCTTC. Translation: CASSHRQGLSSYNEQFF.

V gene TRBV6-6 combines with J gene TRBJ2-1, with 10 bases identical to TRBD2. The CDR3 consists of 14 residues. Trimming at V came to 1 base and at J to 8 bases, leaving 2 bases not matched to a gene. Per germline, CDR1 MNHNY and CDR2 SVGAGI (reference sequence). The DNA of the CDR3 is TGTGCCAGCAGTTACTGGCTAGCGGGAGATGAGCAGTTCTTC. Its protein is CASSYWLAGDEQFF.

The V gene is TRBV11-3, the J gene TRBJ1-5; maybe TRBD1 (6 bases). Germline V gene data show CDR1 as SGHNT and CDR2 as YENEEA. Trimming removed 2 bases from V and 1 base from J, with 24 bases in between. The CDR3 contains 20 residues. CDR3 sequence (DNA): TGTGCCAGCAGCTTATGGGGGGCCGGGGGTGAAGAAAAAAGCAATCAGCCCCAGCATTTT. Protein: CASSLWGAGGEEKSNQPQHF.

J is TRBJ2-1 and V is TRBV2; possibly TRBD2 for D (6 bases). Germline loops: CDR1 SNHLY, CDR2 FYNNEI. V was cut by 3 bases and J by 4 bases, with 16 bases left in between. This CDR3 spans 16 amino acids. The DNA for the CDR3 is TGTGCCAGCAGTGATCGTGGCGGGGCAACTTACAATGAGCAGTTCTTC. Translated: CASSDRGGATYNEQFF.

The rearrangement links TRBV6-1 to TRBJ1-2; D is uncertain. With 8 bases removed from V and 0 bases from J, the gap between germline ends came to 16 bases. Germline V gene sequence: CDR1 MNHNS, CDR2 SASEGT. This CDR3 has 15 amino acids. CDR3 sequence reads: CASLGERASNYGYTF. CDR3 nucleotides: TGTGCCAGCCTTGGGGAAAGGGCCTCTAACTATGGCTACACCTTC.

V usage is TRBV5-1 and J usage is TRBJ2-1; D is possibly TRBD2 (6 bases). Germline loops: CDR1 SGHRS, CDR2 YFSETQ. This CDR3 contains 12 residues. The V and J ends lost 0 bases and 9 bases respectively, with 7 bases between them. CDR3 in DNA: TGCGCCAGCAGCTTGGTGGGGGGTGAGCAGTTCTTC. Its translation: CASSLVGGEQFF.

The chain links TRBV27 to TRBJ2-1; possible D gene TRBD2, 6 bases. Trimming removed 5 bases from V and 8 bases from J, with 16 bases in between. Germline values: CDR1 MNHEY, CDR2 SMNVEV (reference sequence). The CDR3 consists of 14 residues. The CDR3 region has the DNA TGTGCCAGCAGTCCGGGGGTACTAGGCGATGAGCAGTTCTTC. Translated, it gives CASSPGVLGDEQFF.

This clone was counted a single time. V usage is TRBV10-2 and J usage is TRBJ1-1; possibly TRBD1 for D (6 bases). CDR3 length equals 15 residues. Germline lookup yields CDR1 WSHSY and CDR2 SAAADI. Trimming removed 6 bases at V and 1 base at J, with 15 bases between. The CDR3 nucleotides are TGCGCCAGCAGGGAGGGGGGCGCGTGGAACACTGAAGCTTTCTTT. It yields the protein CASREGGAWNTEAFF.

This clone was counted once. The gene calls are TRBV27 and TRBJ1-2; D gene unclear. With 3 bases removed from V and 4 bases from J, the gap between germline ends came to 12 bases. Germline V gene lookup returns CDR1 MNHEY and CDR2 SMNVEV (reference sequence). This CDR3 has 14 amino acids. For the CDR3, the DNA is TGTGCCAGCAGTTTCGTCCCAGGCGGCTATGGCTACACCTTC. Translating it yields CASSFVPGGYGYTF.

The chain is built from TRBV11-2 and TRBJ2-3; the D gene could be TRBD1 or TRBD2 (6 bases each). The CDR3 has 17 residues. Deletions cut 3 bases from V and 3 bases from J, with 19 bases between. CDR1 and CDR2 (germline): SGHAT, FQNNGV. CDR3 sequence (DNA): TGTGCCAGCAGCTTTCATCCGGGGGCTAGCCAGACAGATACGCAGTATTTT. The encoded protein is CASSFHPGASQTDTQYF.

The V and J genes are TRBV6-5 and TRBJ1-4, with TRBD1 as a possible D gene (6 bases). V was pared by 6 bases and J by 8 bases, with 13 bases between. CDR1 MNHEY and CDR2 SVGAGI come from the germline V gene. The CDR3 extends over 13 amino acids. Written as DNA, the CDR3 is TGTGCCAGCAGCGCAACAGGGAACGAAAAACTGTTTTTT. It codes for CASSATGNEKLFF.

The V and J genes are TRBV5-6 and TRBJ1-1; 9 nucleotides match TRBD1. From germline, CDR1 is SGHDT and CDR2 YYEEEE. With V trimmed by 3 bases and J by 6 bases, 6 bases remained unmatched. CDR3 length: 14 residues. CDR3 amino acids: CASSWGTGYAEAFF. The CDR3 region has the DNA TGTGCCAGCAGCTGGGGGACAGGGTACGCTGAAGCTTTCTTT. Together with reference TRBV5-6 and TRBJ1-1, the CDR3 gives the full variable domain: DAGVTQSPTHLIKTRGQQVTLRCSPKSGHDTVSWYQQALGQGPQFIFQYYEEEERQRGNFPDRFSGHQFPNYSSELNVNALLLGDSALYLCASSWGTGYAEAFFGQGTRLTVV.

J is TRBJ2-7 and V is TRBV11-2; 7 bases map to TRBD1. Germline CDR1 is SGHAT and CDR2 is FQNNGV. After removal of 3 bases from V and 0 bases from J, the junction contained 2 bases not matched to a gene. This CDR3 has 14 residues. The CDR3 region has the DNA TGTGCCAGCAGCTTTCGGGACAGCTCCTACGAGCAGTACTTC. Translated: CASSFRDSSYEQYF.

The chain carries TRBV27 and TRBJ1-6; D gene unclear. V lost 2 bases and J lost 10, with 15 bases in between. The CDR3 length is 15 residues. The germline V gene encodes CDR1 MNHEY and CDR2 SMNVEV (reference sequence). The chain's CDR3 is CASSLVGNSVSPLHF. CDR3 bases: TGTGCCAGCAGTTTAGTAGGGAATTCAGTATCACCCCTCCACTTT.

This chain uses TRBV29-1 with TRBJ2-5; a possible D gene is TRBD2 (5 bases). The end of the DNA fits TRBJ2-7 better, so the J call may be wrong. The CDR3 is 13 amino acids. Germline CDR1 SQVTM, CDR2 ANQGSEA. The CDR3 protein is CSVGAGLSYEQYF. CDR3 nucleotides: TGCAGCGTTGGCGCAGGACTCAGTTACGAGCAGTACTTC.

This rearrangement joins TRBV27 to TRBJ2-1; 7 positions match TRBD2. CDR3 size: 14 residues. Germline loops: CDR1 MNHEY, CDR2 SMNVEV (reference sequence). Trimming at V came to 7 bases and at J to 2 bases, leaving 5 bases not matched to a gene. This chain's CDR3 is CASTPGGPYNEQFF. The CDR3 DNA follows: TGTGCCAGCACCCCGGGAGGACCCTACAATGAGCAGTTCTTC.

Concerning this clone: Other DNA sequences in the same sample also yield this CDR3. The chain uses TRBV7-9 and TRBJ2-2; 10 positions match TRBD2. With 1 base clipped from V and 4 bases from J, the junction kept 3 bases outside the gene matches. The CDR3 sequence is 16 residues long. Looked up from germline, CDR1 is SEHNR and CDR2 is FQNEAQ (reference sequence). The CDR3 nucleotides read TGTGCCAGCAGCTTAGAACTAGCGGGATTCACCGGGGAGCTGTTTTTT. Translated: CASSLELAGFTGELFF. The full variable domain, in which reference TRBV7-9 and TRBJ2-2 provide the parts outside the CDR3, is DTGVSQNPRHKITKRGQNVTFRCDPISEHNRLYWYRQTLGQGPEFLTYFQNEAQLEKSRLLSDRFSAERPKGSFSTLEIQRTEQGDSAMYLCASSLELAGFTGELFFGEGSRLTVL.

The J gene is TRBJ1-2, the V gene TRBV10-2, with D unclear. The germline V and J ends were trimmed by 3 bases and 3 bases, with 5 bases remaining between them. The CDR3 has 12 residues. Germline CDR1 reads WSHSY; CDR2 reads SAAADI. For the CDR3, the DNA is TGCGCCAGCAGTGACAGCGACTATGGCTACACCTTC. Amino acid sequence: CASSDSDYGYTF.

The J gene is TRBJ2-7, the V gene TRBV27; 7 bases are shared with TRBD1. V shed 4 bases and J 5 bases; nucleotides not matched to a gene: 5. The CDR3 runs to 13 residues. Germline V gene data show CDR1 as MNHEY and CDR2 as SMNVEV (reference sequence). The CDR3 loop is CASSSTGRHEQYF. CDR3 DNA: TGTGCCAGCAGTTCGACAGGGCGCCACGAGCAGTACTTC.

The rearrangement links TRBV13 to TRBJ2-1, with 8 bases fitting TRBD2. This CDR3 spans 16 amino acids. Germline lookup yields CDR1 PRHDT and CDR2 FYEKMQ (reference sequence). Trimming removed 5 bases from V and 8 bases from J; junction bases left unmatched: 14. The CDR3, as DNA: TGTGCCAGCAGCCCATCGCTAGCGGGCCATCGGGATGAGCAGTTCTTC. It encodes CASSPSLAGHRDEQFF.